This T cell receptor (beta chain) is from a study of blood T cell repertoires in COVID-19. As for the study in general: Specimens from acute and convalescent COVID-19 originated in the United States, Italy and Spain. The cDNA or gDNA used as material had been derived from T cells, B-cell-depleted T cells, or PBMCs.

Points on this clone: One end of the junction fails to match germline, which may point to a read error.

Authors' processing steps: Estimation of nucleated cell counts relied on the amplification of reference gene primers. Measured with immunoSEQ multiplex PCR; TCRdb has only the in-frame clones, and not every one. D and trimming were read from the DNA, whereas the V and J calls and clone size are those reported in that table. The data hold 70,000 to 90,000 clones, with 78% observed a single time. Looked up from germline, CDR1 is SGHRS and CDR2 is YFSETQ. The CDR3 has 15 amino acids. The receptor was derived from a human donor in a cohort sampled during active COVID-19. V and J are TRBV5-1 and TRBJ1-3; D perhaps matches TRBD1 (6 bases). Sequencing was performed on peripheral blood. The CDR3 spells CASSLDSISGNTIYF. CDR3 sequence (DNA): TGCGCCAGCAGTTTGGACAGCATCTCTGGAAACACCATATATTTT. Filled out from reference TRBV5-1 and TRBJ1-3, the complete variable domain reads KAGVTQTPRYLIKTRGQQVTLSCSPISGHRSVSWYQQTPGQGLQFLFEYFSETQRNKGNFPGRFSGRQFSNSRSEMNVSTLELGDSALYLCASSLDSISGNTIYFGEGSWLTVV.